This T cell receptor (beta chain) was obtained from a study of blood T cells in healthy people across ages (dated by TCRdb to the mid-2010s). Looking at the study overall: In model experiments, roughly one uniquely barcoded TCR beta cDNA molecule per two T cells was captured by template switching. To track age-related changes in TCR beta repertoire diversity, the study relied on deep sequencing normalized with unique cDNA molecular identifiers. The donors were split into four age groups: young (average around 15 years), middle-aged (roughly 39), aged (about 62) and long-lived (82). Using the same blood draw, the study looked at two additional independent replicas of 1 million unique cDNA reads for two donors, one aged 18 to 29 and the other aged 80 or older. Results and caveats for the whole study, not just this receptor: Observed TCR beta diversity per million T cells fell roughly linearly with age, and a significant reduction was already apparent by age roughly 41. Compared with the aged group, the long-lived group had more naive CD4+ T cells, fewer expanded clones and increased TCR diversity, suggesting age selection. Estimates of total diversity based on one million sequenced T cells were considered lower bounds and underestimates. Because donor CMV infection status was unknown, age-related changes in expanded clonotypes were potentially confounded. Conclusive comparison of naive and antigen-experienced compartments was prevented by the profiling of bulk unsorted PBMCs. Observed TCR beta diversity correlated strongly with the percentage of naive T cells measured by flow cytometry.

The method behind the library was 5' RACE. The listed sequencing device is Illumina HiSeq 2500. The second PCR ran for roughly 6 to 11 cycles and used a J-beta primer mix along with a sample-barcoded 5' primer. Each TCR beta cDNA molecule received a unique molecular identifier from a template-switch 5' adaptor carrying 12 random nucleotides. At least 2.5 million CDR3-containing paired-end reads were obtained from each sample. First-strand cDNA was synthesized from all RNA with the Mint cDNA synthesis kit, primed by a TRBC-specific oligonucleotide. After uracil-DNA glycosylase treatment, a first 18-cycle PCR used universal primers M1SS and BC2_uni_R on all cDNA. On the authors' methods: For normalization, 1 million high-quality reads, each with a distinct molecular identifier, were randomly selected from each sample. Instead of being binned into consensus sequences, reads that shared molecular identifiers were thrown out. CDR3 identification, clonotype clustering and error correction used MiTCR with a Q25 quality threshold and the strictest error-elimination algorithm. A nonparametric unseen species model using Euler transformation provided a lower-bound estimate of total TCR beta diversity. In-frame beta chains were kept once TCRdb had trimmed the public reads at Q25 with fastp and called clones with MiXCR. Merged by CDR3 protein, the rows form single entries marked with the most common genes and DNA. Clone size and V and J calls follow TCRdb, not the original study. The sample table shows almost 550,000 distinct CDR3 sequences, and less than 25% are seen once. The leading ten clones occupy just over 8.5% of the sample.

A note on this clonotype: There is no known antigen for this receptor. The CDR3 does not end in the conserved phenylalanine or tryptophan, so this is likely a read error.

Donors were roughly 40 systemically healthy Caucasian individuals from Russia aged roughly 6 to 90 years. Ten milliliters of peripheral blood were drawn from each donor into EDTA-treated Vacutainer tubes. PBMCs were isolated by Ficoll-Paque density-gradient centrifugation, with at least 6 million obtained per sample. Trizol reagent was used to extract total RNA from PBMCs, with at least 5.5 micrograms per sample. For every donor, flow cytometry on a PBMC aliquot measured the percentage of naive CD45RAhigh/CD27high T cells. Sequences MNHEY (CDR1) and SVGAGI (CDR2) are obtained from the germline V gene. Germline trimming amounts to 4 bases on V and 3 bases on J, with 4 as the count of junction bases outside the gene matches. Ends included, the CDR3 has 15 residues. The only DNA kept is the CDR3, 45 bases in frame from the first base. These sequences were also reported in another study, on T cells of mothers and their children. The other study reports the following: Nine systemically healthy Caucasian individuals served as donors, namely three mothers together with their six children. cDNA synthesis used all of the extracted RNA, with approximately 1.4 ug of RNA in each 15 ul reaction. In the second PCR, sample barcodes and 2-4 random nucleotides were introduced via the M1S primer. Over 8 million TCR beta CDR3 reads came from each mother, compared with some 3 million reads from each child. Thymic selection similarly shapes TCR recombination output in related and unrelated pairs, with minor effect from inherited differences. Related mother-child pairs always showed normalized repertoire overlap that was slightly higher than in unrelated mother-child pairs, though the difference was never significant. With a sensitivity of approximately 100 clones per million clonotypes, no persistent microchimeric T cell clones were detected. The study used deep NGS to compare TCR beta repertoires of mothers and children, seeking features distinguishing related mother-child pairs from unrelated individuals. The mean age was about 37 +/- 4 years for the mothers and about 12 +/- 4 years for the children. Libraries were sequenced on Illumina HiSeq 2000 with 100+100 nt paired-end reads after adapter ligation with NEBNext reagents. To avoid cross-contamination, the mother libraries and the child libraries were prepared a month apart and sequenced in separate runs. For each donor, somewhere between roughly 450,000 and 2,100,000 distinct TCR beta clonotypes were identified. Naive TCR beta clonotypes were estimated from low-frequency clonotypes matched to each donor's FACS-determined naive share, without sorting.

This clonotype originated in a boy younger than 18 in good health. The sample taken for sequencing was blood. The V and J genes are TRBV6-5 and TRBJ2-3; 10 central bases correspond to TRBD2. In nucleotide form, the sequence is TGTGCCAGCAGTTCCCCTAGCGGGGGAACAGATACGCAGTATCTT. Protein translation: CASSSPSGGTDTQYL.